This T cell receptor (beta chain) appears in the sequencing data of a study of blood T cell repertoires in COVID-19. Study at large: COVID-19 samples collected from the United States, Italy and Spain covered acute and convalescent phases. Sources were T cells, B-cell-depleted T cells, or PBMCs; the material itself was cDNA or gDNA.

This clone occurred a few times. TCRdb keeps only in-frame clones here, not all; method: immunoSEQ multiplex PCR. This table has roughly 250,000 clones, approximately 80% appearing once. Sample: peripheral blood. This clonotype was sampled from a woman aged 45-65 years with acute or convalescent COVID-19.

The CDR3 region has the DNA TGCGCCAGCAGCTTGGGAGGGACAGGCCAAAACGAGCAGTACTTC. The encoded protein is CASSLGGTGQNEQYF. This chain links TRBV5-1 with TRBJ2-7; 8 bases line up with TRBD1. There are 15 residues in the CDR3. After removal of 0 bases from V and 5 bases from J, the junction contained 7 bases not matched to a gene. Germline V gene data show CDR1 as SGHRS and CDR2 as YFSETQ. The full variable domain, rest sourced from reference TRBV5-1 and TRBJ2-7, is KAGVTQTPRYLIKTRGQQVTLSCSPISGHRSVSWYQQTPGQGLQFLFEYFSETQRNKGNFPGRFSGRQFSNSRSEMNVSTLELGDSALYLCASSLGGTGQNEQYFGPGTRLTVT.